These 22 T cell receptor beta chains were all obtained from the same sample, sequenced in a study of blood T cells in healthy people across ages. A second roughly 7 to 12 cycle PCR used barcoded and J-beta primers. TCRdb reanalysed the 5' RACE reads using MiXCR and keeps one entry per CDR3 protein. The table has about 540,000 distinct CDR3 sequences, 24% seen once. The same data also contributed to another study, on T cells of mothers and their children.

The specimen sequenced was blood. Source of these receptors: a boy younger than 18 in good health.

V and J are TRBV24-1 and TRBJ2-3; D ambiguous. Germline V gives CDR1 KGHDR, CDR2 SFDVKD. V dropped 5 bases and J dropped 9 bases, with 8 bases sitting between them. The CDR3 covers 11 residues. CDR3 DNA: TGTGCCACCAGTGCATCAAGGACGCAGTATTTT. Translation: CATSASRTQYF.

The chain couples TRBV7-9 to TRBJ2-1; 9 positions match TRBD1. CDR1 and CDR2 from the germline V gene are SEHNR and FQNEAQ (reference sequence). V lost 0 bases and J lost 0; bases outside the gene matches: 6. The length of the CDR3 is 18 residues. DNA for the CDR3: TGTGCCAGCAGCTTAGCCCAGGGACAGGGACGCTCCTACAATGAGCAGTTCTTC. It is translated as CASSLAQGQGRSYNEQFF.

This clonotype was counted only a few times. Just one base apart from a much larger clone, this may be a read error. CDR3 region: CASSLSENQETQYF. The CDR3 coding sequence is TGTGCCAGCAGCTTATCGGAGAACCAAGAGACCCAGTACTTC. The chain recombines TRBV7-8 with TRBJ2-5; no clear D. Germline CDR1 reads SGHVS; CDR2 reads FQNEAQ. With 2 bases removed from V and 0 bases from J, the gap between germline ends came to 7 bases. CDR3 size: 14 residues.

The DNA of the CDR3 is TGCAGTGCTCATCGACAGGGAGGAGAGACCCAGTACTTC. Residues: CSAHRQGGETQYF. The genes are TRBV20-1 and TRBJ2-5; possible D gene TRBD1, 7 bases. The germline V and J ends were trimmed by 5 bases and 4 bases, with 14 bases remaining between them. Germline CDR1 and CDR2: DFQATT and SNEGSKA (reference sequence). The CDR3 covers 13 residues.

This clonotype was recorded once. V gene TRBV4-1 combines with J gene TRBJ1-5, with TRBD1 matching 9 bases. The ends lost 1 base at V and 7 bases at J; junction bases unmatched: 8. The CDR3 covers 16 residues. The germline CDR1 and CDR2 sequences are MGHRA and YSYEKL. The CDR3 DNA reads TGCGCCAGCAGCCAAGCACCCTACAGGGGGCCACAGCCCCAGCATTTT. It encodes CASSQAPYRGPQPQHF.

CDR3 sequence (DNA): TGTGCCAGCAGCTTAGCTTTAACACGGACCCCATCATCCTACAATGAGCAGTTCTTC. This translates into CASSLALTRTPSSYNEQFF. This chain joins TRBV7-2 and TRBJ2-1, with unresolved D. The germline V gene encodes CDR1 SGHTA and CDR2 FQGNSA. This CDR3 contains 19 residues. V was cut by 0 bases and J by 1 base, with 19 bases left in between. The entire variable domain, with the rest obtained from reference TRBV7-2 and TRBJ2-1, is as follows: GAGVSQSPSNKVTEKGKDVELRCDPISGHTALYWYRQSLGQGLEFLIYFQGNSAPDKSGLPSDRFSAERTGGSVSTLTIQRTQQEDSAVYLCASSLALTRTPSSYNEQFFGPGTRLTVL.

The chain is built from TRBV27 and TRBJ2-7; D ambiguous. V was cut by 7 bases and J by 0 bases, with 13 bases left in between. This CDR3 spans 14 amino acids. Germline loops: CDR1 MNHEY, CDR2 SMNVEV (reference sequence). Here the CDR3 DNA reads TGTGCCAGCAAAACGGTACGGAGCTCCTACGAGCAGTACTTC. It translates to CASKTVRSSYEQYF.

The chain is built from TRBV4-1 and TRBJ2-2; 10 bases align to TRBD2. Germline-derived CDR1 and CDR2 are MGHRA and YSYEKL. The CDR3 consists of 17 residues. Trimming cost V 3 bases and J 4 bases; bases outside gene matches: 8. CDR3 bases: TGCGCCAGCAGCCATATAGCGGGAGGAACAACCACCGGGGAGCTGTTTTTT. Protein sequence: CASSHIAGGTTTGELFF.

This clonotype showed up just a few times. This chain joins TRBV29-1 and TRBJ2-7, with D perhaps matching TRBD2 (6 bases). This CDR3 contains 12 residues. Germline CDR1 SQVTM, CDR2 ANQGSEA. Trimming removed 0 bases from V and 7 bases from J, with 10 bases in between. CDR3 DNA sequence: TGCAGCGTTGAAGATTGGGCGGGGGAGCAGTACTTC. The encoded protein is CSVEDWAGEQYF.

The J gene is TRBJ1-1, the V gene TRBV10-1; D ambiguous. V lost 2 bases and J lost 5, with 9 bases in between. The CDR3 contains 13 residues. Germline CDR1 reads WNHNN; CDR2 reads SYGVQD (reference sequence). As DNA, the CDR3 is TGCGCCAGCAGTGAGGGGGTGAGGACTGAAGCTTTCTTT. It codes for CASSEGVRTEAFF.

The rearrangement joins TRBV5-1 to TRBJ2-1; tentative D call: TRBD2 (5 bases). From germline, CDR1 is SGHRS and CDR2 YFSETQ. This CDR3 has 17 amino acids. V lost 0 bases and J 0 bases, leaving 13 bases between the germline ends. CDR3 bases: TGCGCCAGCAGCTTGGGGAGGAGTAAAAGCTCCTACAATGAGCAGTTCTTC. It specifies CASSLGRSKSSYNEQFF.

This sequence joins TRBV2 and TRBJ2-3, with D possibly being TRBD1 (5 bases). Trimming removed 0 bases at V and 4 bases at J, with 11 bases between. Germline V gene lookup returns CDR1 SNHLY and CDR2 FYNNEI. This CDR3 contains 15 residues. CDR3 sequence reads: CASSEAQGRADTQYF. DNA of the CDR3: TGTGCCAGCAGTGAAGCTCAGGGAAGAGCAGATACGCAGTATTTT.

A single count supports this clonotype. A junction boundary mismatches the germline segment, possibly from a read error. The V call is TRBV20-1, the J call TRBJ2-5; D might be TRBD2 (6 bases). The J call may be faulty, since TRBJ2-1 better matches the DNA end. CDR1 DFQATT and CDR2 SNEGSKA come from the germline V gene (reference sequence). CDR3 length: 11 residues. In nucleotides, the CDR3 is TGCAGTGCTAGCAGGGAGGATGAACAGTTCTTC. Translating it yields CSASREDEQFF.

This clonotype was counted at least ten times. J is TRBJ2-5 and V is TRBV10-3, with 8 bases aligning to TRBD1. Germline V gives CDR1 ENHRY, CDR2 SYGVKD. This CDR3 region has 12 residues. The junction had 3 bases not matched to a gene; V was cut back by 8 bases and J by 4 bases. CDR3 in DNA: TGTGCCATCGCTGACAGGGGAGAGACCCAGTACTTC. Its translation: CAIADRGETQYF.

The CDR3 region has the DNA TGCAGTGCTCCTGCTTACCGGACAGGGGTCTACTCTGGCTACACCTTC. It specifies CSAPAYRTGVYSGYTF. This chain uses TRBV20-1 with TRBJ1-2; 9 bases line up with TRBD1. CDR3 length: 16 amino acids. CDR1 is DFQATT and CDR2 is SNEGSKA in the germline V gene (reference sequence). With V trimmed by 5 bases and J by 7 bases, 17 bases remained unmatched.

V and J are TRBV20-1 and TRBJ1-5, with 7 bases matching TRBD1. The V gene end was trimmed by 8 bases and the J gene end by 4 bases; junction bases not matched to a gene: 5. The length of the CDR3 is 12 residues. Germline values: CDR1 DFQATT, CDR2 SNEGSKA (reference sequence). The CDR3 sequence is CSRSRGNQPQHF. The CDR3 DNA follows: TGCAGTAGGAGCAGGGGGAATCAGCCCCAGCATTTT.

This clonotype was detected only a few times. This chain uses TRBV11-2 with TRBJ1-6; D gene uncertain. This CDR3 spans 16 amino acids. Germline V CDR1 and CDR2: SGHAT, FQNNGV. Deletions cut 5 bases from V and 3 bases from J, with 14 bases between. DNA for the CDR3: TGTGCCAGCAGCCCGGCTCTTTTGGGCTATAATTCACCCCTCCACTTT. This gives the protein CASSPALLGYNSPLHF.

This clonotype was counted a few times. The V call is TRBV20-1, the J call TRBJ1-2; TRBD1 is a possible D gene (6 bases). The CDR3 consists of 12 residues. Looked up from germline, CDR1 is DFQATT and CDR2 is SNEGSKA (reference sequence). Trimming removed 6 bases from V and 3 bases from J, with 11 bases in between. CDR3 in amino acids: CSAKGEYYGYTF. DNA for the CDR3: TGCAGTGCAAAGGGGGAGTACTATGGCTACACCTTC.

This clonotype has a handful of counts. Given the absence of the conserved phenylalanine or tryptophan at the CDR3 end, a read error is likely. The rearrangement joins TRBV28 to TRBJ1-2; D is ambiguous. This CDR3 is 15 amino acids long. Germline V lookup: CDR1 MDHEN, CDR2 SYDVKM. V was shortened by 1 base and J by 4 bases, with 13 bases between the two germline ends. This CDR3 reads CASSLSGVFGYGYTL. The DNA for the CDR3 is TGTGCCAGCAGTTTATCCGGGGTTTTCGGCTATGGCTACACCCTC.

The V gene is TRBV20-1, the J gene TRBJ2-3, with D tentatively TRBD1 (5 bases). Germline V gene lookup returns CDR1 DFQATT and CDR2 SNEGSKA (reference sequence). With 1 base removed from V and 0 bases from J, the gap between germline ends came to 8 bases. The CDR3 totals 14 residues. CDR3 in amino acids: CSARAPGSTDTQYF. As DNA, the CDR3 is TGCAGTGCTAGAGCCCCAGGGAGCACAGATACGCAGTATTTT.

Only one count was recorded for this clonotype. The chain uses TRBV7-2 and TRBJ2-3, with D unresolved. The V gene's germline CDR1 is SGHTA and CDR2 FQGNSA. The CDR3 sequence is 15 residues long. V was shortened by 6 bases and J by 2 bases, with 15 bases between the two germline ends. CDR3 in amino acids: CASSSSWATTDTQYF. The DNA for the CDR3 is TGTGCCAGCAGTTCGTCATGGGCCACCACAGATACGCAGTATTTT.

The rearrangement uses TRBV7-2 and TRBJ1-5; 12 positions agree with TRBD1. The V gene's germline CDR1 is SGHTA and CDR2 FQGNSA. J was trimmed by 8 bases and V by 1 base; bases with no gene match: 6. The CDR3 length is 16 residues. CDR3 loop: CASSLGDRGHGEPQHF. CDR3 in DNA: TGTGCCAGCAGCTTAGGGGACAGGGGGCACGGAGAGCCCCAGCATTTT.